Given below is one T cell receptor (beta chain) in context. This CDR3 has 13 residues. Trimming removed 4 bases at V and 5 bases at J, with 11 bases between. The germline V gene encodes CDR1 LNHDA and CDR2 SQIVND (reference sequence). The sample originates from a study of shared clonotypes between healthy human individuals. Study information: Three plates each covered CD4 naive and memory; CD8 naive two, CD8 memory one.

Sequencing used immunoSEQ multiplex PCR; TCRdb keeps in-frame clones, though not all of them. The table lists roughly 2 million clones, 95% of them singletons, with 0.1% to 0.15% in the top ten. This sequence originates from a man between 18 and 29 years old in good health. The material sequenced was naive CD4+ T cells sorted from blood. Noted subset: CD45RA+ positively selected. The J gene is TRBJ1-1, the V gene TRBV19; D may be TRBD1 (5 bases). This CDR3 is CASSTGGWTEAFF. DNA for the CDR3: TGTGCCAGTAGTACGGGGGGTTGGACTGAAGCTTTCTTT.